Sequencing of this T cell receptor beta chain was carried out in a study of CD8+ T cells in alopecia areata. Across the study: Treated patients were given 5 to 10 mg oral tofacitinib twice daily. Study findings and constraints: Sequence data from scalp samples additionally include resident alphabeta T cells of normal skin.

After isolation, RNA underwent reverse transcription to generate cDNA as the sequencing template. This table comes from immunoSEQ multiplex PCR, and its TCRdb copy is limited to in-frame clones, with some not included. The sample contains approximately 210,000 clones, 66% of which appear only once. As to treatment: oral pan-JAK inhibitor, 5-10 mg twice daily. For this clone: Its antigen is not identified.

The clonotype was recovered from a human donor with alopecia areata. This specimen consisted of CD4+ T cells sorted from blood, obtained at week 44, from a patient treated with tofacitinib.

Here the CDR3 reads CASTRGQSYEQYF. DNA of the CDR3: TGTGCCAGCACACGGGGTCAGAGCTACGAGCAGTACTTC. V gene TRBV27 combines with J gene TRBJ2-7; perhaps TRBD2 as D (5 bases). The CDR3 runs 13 residues. Trimming removed 7 bases from V and 3 bases from J, with 13 bases in between. CDR1 MNHEY and CDR2 SMNVEV come from the germline V gene (reference sequence).